This T cell receptor beta chain was recorded in a study of shared clonotypes between healthy human individuals. Method: immunoSEQ multiplex PCR; TCRdb's copy keeps in-frame clones and lacks some. The sample has millions of clones, 85% to 95% seen once. Germline loops: CDR1 SGHTA, CDR2 FQGNSA. Trimming at V came to 3 bases and at J to 5 bases, leaving 2 bases not matched to a gene. This CDR3 has 15 amino acids. The chain uses TRBV7-2 and TRBJ2-5, with 14 positions matching TRBD2. The specimen was naive CD4+ T cells sorted from blood. Specified subset: CD45RA+ positively selected. This receptor was obtained from a man between 18 and 29 years old in good health. Written as DNA, the CDR3 is TGTGCCAGCAGCTTCCGGACTAGCGGGAGGGAGACCCAGTACTTC. Encoded protein: CASSFRTSGRETQYF.